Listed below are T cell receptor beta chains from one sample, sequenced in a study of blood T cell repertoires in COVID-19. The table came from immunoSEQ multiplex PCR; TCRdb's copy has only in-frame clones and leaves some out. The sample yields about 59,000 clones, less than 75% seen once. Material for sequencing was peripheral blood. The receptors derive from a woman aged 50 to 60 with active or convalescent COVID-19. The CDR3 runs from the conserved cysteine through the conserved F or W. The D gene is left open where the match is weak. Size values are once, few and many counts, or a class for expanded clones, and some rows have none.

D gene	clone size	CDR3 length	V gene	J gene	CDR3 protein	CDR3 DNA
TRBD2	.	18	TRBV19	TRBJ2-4	CASSIMASGRGSKNIQYF	TGTGCCAGTAGTATAATGGCTAGCGGGAGAGGGAGCAAAAACATTCAGTACTTC
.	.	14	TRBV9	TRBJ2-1	CASSAYYSYNEQFF	TGTGCCAGCAGCGCCTACTACTCCTACAATGAGCAGTTCTTC
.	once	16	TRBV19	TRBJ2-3	CASSIPEGARGDTQYF	TGTGCCAGTAGTATACCGGAGGGGGCGCGGGGAGATACGCAGTATTTT
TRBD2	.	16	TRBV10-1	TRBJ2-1	CASSEVAGGPQGEQFF	TGCGCCAGCAGTGAGGTTGCGGGAGGGCCCCAGGGAGAGCAGTTCTTC
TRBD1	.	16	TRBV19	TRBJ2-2	CASTLGQGRPAGELFF	TGTGCCAGTACCCTGGGACAGGGGCGACCCGCCGGGGAGCTGTTTTTT
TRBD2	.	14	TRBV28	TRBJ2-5	CASSPGLDQETQYF	TGTGCCAGCAGCCCGGGACTAGATCAAGAGACCCAGTACTTC
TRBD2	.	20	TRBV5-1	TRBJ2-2	CASSSIPGLAGGLNTGELFF	TGCGCCAGCAGCTCAATTCCGGGACTAGCGGGAGGTTTGAACACCGGGGAGCTGTTTTTT
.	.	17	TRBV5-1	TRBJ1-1	CASSSVGGGTGVTEAFF	TGCGCCAGCAGCTCCGTGGGGGGAGGGACGGGCGTTACTGAAGCTTTCTTT
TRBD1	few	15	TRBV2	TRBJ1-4	CASRRARGPNEKLFF	TGTGCCAGCAGGCGGGCCAGGGGGCCTAATGAAAAACTGTTTTTT
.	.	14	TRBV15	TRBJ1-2	CATSRAPGNYGYTF	TGTGCCACCAGCAGAGCCCCGGGTAACTATGGCTACACCTTC
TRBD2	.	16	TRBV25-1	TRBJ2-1	CASSENRAGGPYEQFF	TGTGCCAGCAGTGAAAATAGGGCGGGAGGGCCCTATGAGCAGTTCTTC
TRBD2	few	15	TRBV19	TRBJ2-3	CASSLGRAGVDTQYF	TGTGCCAGTAGTTTGGGCAGGGCGGGAGTAGATACGCAGTATTTT
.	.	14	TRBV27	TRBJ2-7	CASSLSPRNYEQYF	TGTGCCAGCAGTTTATCTCCTCGTAACTACGAGCAGTACTTC
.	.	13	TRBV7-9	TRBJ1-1	CASSLAGTVPAFF	TGTGCCAGCAGCTTGGCGGGTACCGTGCCTGCTTTCTTT
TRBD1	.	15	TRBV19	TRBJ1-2	CASSPMDRGRDGYTF	TGTGCCAGTAGTCCTATGGACAGGGGACGGGATGGCTACACCTTC
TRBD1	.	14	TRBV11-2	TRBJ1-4	CASSFRDRNEKLFF	TGTGCCAGCAGCTTCCGGGACAGGAATGAAAAACTGTTTTTT
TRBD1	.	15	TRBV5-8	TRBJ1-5	CASSAGTVSNQPQHF	TGTGCCAGCAGCGCCGGGACAGTAAGCAATCAGCCCCAGCATTTT
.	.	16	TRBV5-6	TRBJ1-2	CASSLASAGANYGYTF	TGTGCCAGCAGCTTGGCCTCGGCAGGGGCTAACTATGGCTACACCTTC
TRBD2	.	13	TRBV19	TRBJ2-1	CASSHGRGGEQFF	TGTGCCAGTAGTCACGGGAGGGGAGGTGAGCAGTTCTTC
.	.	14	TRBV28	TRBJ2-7	CASSLSAGQGEQYF	TGTGCCAGCAGTTTATCAGCCGGCCAGGGGGAGCAGTACTTC
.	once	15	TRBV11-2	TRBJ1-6	CASSLDWASNSPLHF	TGTGCCAGCAGCTTAGATTGGGCGAGCAATTCACCCCTCCACTTT
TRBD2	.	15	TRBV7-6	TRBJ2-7	CASSLEGLAFGEQYF	TGTGCCAGCAGCTTAGAGGGACTAGCTTTCGGCGAGCAGTACTTC
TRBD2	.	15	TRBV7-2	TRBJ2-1	CASSLETSGRNEQFF	TGTGCCAGCAGCTTAGAGACTAGCGGGAGGAATGAGCAGTTCTTC
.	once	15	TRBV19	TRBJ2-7	CASSISGRFENEQYF	TGTGCCAGTAGTATTTCGGGGAGGTTCGAGAACGAGCAGTACTTC